Presented here are 25 T cell receptor beta chains from one specimen sequenced in a study of blood T cell repertoires in COVID-19. Profiling relied on immunoSEQ multiplex PCR, and the TCRdb table lists in-frame clones only, not all of them. The profile covers about 310,000 clones, with 87% appearing a single time and about 2% taken by the ten largest. The sample consisted of peripheral blood. The receptors here all came from a young man with active or convalescent COVID-19.

This rearrangement joins TRBV11-2 to TRBJ1-6; tentatively, D is TRBD1 (5 bases). This CDR3 comprises 14 residues. Trimming removed 4 bases from V and 8 bases from J, with 12 bases in between. CDR1 and CDR2 from the germline V gene are SGHAT and FQNNGV. The CDR3 is CASSSGFGYSPLHF. The CDR3 DNA follows: TGTGCCAGCAGCTCAGGGTTTGGATATTCACCCCTCCACTTT. The full variable domain, completed using reference TRBV11-2 and TRBJ1-6, is EAGVAQSPRYKIIEKRQSVAFWCNPISGHATLYWYQQILGQGPKLLIQFQNNGVVDDSQLPKDRFSAERLKGVDSTLKIQPAKLEDSAVYLCASSSGFGYSPLHFGNGTRLTVT.

The chain carries TRBV4-1 and TRBJ2-3, with no clear D. This CDR3 spans 15 amino acids. V was pared by 1 base and J by 7 bases, with 15 bases between. CDR1 MGHRA and CDR2 YSYEKL come from the germline V gene. The CDR3 spells CASSQVFNIQYTQYF. Here the CDR3 DNA reads TGCGCCAGCAGCCAAGTGTTTAACATTCAGTATACGCAGTATTTT.

V and J are TRBV3-1 (or the pseudogene TRBV3-2) and TRBJ2-7; TRBD1 agrees at 8 bases. Per the germline V gene, CDR1 is LGHDT and CDR2 is YNNKEL (reference sequence). This CDR3 has 13 amino acids. The V segment lost 6 bases and the J segment 6 bases; nucleotides outside the gene matches: 7. As DNA, the CDR3 is TGTGCCAGCAGGGGCAGGGGGCCTTTCGAGCAGTACTTC. It is translated as CASRGRGPFEQYF.

This clone occurred a few times. The V gene is TRBV23-1, the J gene TRBJ2-4; TRBD1 is a possible D gene (5 bases). TRBV23-1 is reported as an ORF; its role is uncertain. This CDR3 contains 15 residues. V lost 4 bases to trimming and J lost 3 bases, with 13 bases between them. CDR3 residues: CASSRSLTGKNIQYF. CDR3 bases: TGCGCCAGCAGTCGGTCTCTAACAGGCAAAAACATTCAGTACTTC.

The J gene is TRBJ2-7, the V gene TRBV28; the match to TRBD1 covers 7 bases. CDR1 and CDR2 (germline): MDHEN, SYDVKM. J was trimmed by 3 bases and V by 5 bases; bases with no gene match: 7. This CDR3 comprises 14 residues. The chain's CDR3 is CASSDRVSNYEQYF. DNA for the CDR3: TGTGCCAGCAGTGACAGGGTCAGCAACTACGAGCAGTACTTC. Variable domain in full (rest from reference TRBV28 and TRBJ2-7): DVKVTQSSRYLVKRTGEKVFLECVQDMDHENMFWYRQDPGLGLRLIYFSYDVKMKEKGDIPEGYSVSREKKERFSLILESASTNQTSMYLCASSDRVSNYEQYFGPGTRLTVT.

This clone was seen a few times. This chain uses TRBV2 with TRBJ2-7, with 7 bases matching TRBD2. Germline CDR1 reads SNHLY; CDR2 reads FYNNEI. Trimming cost V 4 bases and J 4 bases; bases outside gene matches: 7. The CDR3 spans 14 residues. The CDR3 region has the DNA TGTGCCAGCAGTGTTGGGGGAGGGCCGTACGAGCAGTACTTC. Translated: CASSVGGGPYEQYF.

This chain links TRBV2 with TRBJ2-3, with 8 bases aligning to TRBD1. The CDR3 length is 15 residues. CDR1 SNHLY and CDR2 FYNNEI come from the germline V gene. With V trimmed by 1 base and J by 3 bases, 3 bases remained unmatched. This CDR3 reads CASSEGGQGTDTQYF. The CDR3 DNA reads TGTGCCAGCAGTGAAGGAGGACAGGGAACAGATACGCAGTATTTT.

The J gene is TRBJ1-4, the V gene TRBV3-1 (or the pseudogene TRBV3-2); a weak D match, TRBD1 (5 bases). The V gene lost 2 bases and the J gene lost 8 bases, with 12 bases spanning the gap. This CDR3 is built from 14 residues. Germline V CDR1 and CDR2: LGHDT, YNNKEL (reference sequence). In DNA form, the CDR3 reads TGTGCCAGCAGCCAACAGGGACTAAACGAAAAACTGTTTTTT. Encoded protein: CASSQQGLNEKLFF.

This chain joins TRBV6-6 and TRBJ2-7; TRBD2 might be the D (5 bases). V was clipped by 2 bases and J by 0 bases, with 14 bases between them. The CDR3 extends over 16 amino acids. Germline V gene data show CDR1 as MNHNY and CDR2 as SVGAGI (reference sequence). The CDR3 sequence is CASSYQGSRDSYEQYF. The CDR3 DNA follows: TGTGCCAGCAGTTACCAAGGCAGTCGGGACTCCTACGAGCAGTACTTC.

The genes are TRBV4-1 and TRBJ1-5, with D uncertain. The CDR3 sequence is 14 residues long. The germline CDR1 and CDR2 sequences are MGHRA and YSYEKL. V shed 1 base and J shed 2 bases, with 6 bases lying between them. As DNA, the CDR3 is TGCGCCAGCAGCCAAGTACTAGGCAATCAGCCCCAGCATTTT. It translates to CASSQVLGNQPQHF.

This clone showed up just once. The chain couples TRBV6-5 to TRBJ2-7; 7 bases align to TRBD1. CDR1 and CDR2 (germline): MNHEY, SVGAGI. J gave up 3 bases and V 2 bases, and 4 bases lay outside the gene matches. The CDR3 runs 14 residues. CDR3 protein: CASSYPAGGYEQYF. The DNA for the CDR3 is TGTGCCAGCAGTTACCCCGCAGGGGGCTACGAGCAGTACTTC.

The CDR3 reads CASSIAGGDYEQYF. The CDR3 DNA reads TGTGCCAGTAGTATAGCGGGAGGAGACTACGAGCAGTACTTC. The chain recombines TRBV19 with TRBJ2-7, with 7 bases identical to TRBD2. There are 14 residues in the CDR3. Trimming at V came to 1 base and at J to 3 bases, leaving 3 bases not matched to a gene. Germline CDR1 reads LNHDA; CDR2 reads SQIVND (reference sequence).

This chain uses TRBV19 with TRBJ2-5; no definite D call. The V and J ends lost 5 bases and 0 bases respectively, with 13 bases between them. CDR3 length equals 15 residues. Germline V CDR1 and CDR2: LNHDA, SQIVND (reference sequence). The CDR3, as DNA: TGTGCCAGTAGTTCGAGGCCGCCGTACCAAGAGACCCAGTACTTC. It codes for CASSSRPPYQETQYF.

The J gene is TRBJ2-5, the V gene TRBV18; possibly TRBD1 for D (6 bases). The V end was cut by 2 bases, the J end by 3 bases, with 7 bases between. CDR1 and CDR2 (germline): KGHSH, LQKENI. The CDR3 is 13 residues long. The CDR3 region is CASSPGQKETQYF. As DNA, the CDR3 is TGTGCCAGCTCACCAGGACAGAAAGAGACCCAGTACTTC. Looking up the rest from reference TRBV18 and TRBJ2-5 gives the full variable domain: NAGVMQNPRHLVRRRGQEARLRCSPMKGHSHVYWYRQLPEEGLKFMVYLQKENIIDESGMPKERFSAEFPKEGPSILRIQQVVRGDSAAYFCASSPGQKETQYFGPGTRLLVL.

The chain couples TRBV4-1 to TRBJ2-2; D remains unclear. The CDR3 runs 14 residues. The V gene's germline CDR1 is MGHRA and CDR2 YSYEKL. Between the trimmed V and J ends, which lost 0 bases and 1 base, there was a span of 3 bases. In DNA form, the CDR3 reads TGCGCCAGCAGCCAAGACAGGAACACCGGGGAGCTGTTTTTT. It specifies CASSQDRNTGELFF.

The gene calls are TRBV27 and TRBJ2-1; D possibly corresponds to TRBD1 (6 bases). The CDR3 spans 13 residues. Germline V gene sequence: CDR1 MNHEY, CDR2 SMNVEV (reference sequence). Between the trimmed V and J ends, which lost 3 bases and 6 bases, there was a span of 9 bases. The CDR3 DNA sequence: TGTGCCAGCAGTTTGCTGGGGGCCAATGAGCAGTTCTTC. This gives the protein CASSLLGANEQFF.

V and J are TRBV7-9 and TRBJ1-3; the D is unclear. The germline CDR1 and CDR2 sequences are SEHNR and FQNEAQ (reference sequence). The V end was cut by 3 bases, the J end by 4 bases, with 10 bases between. This CDR3 is 14 amino acids long. This CDR3 reads CASSFLTGGNTIYF. DNA for the CDR3: TGTGCCAGCAGCTTTCTTACCGGGGGAAACACCATATATTTT.

This clone has ten or more counts. The rearrangement joins TRBV2 to TRBJ2-3; 7 nucleotides align to TRBD1. Per the germline V gene, CDR1 is SNHLY and CDR2 is FYNNEI. With V trimmed by 8 bases and J by 4 bases, 3 bases remained unmatched. CDR3 length: 12 amino acids. The CDR3 DNA reads TGTGCCAGCCGGGACAGATCAGATACGCAGTATTTT. Its translation is CASRDRSDTQYF.

This chain connects TRBV11-2 to TRBJ1-1; 11 nucleotides agree with TRBD1. V shed 3 bases and J 8 bases; nucleotides not matched to a gene: 2. The CDR3 totals 13 residues. CDR1 is SGHAT, CDR2 FQNNGV, per germline. The CDR3 here is CASSFGTGGEAFF. For the CDR3, the DNA is TGTGCCAGCAGCTTCGGGACAGGGGGGGAAGCTTTCTTT.

The chain links TRBV4-3 to TRBJ1-5; D remains ambiguous. Per germline, CDR1 LGHNA and CDR2 YSLEER. The CDR3 runs to 15 residues. Trimming removed 1 base at V and 0 bases at J, with 7 bases between. DNA of the CDR3: TGCGCCAGCAGCCAAGGTCTTATTAGCAATCAGCCCCAGCATTTT. Amino acids: CASSQGLISNQPQHF.

V usage is TRBV27 and J usage is TRBJ2-7; 7 bases line up with TRBD1. V lost 5 bases, J lost 6 bases, and 16 bases stayed unmatched. CDR3 length: 16 residues. Looked up from germline, CDR1 is MNHEY and CDR2 is SMNVEV (reference sequence). The CDR3 loop reads CASSIQQGRLSREQYF. The CDR3 DNA sequence: TGTGCCAGCAGTATCCAACAGGGGCGACTTTCTCGCGAGCAGTACTTC.

The chain links TRBV7-9 to TRBJ1-1; TRBD1 aligns across 9 bases. After removal of 2 bases from V and 6 bases from J, the junction contained 4 bases not matched to a gene. The germline gives CDR1 SEHNR, CDR2 FQNEAQ (reference sequence). This CDR3 is built from 14 residues. The chain's CDR3 is CASSLNRGRSEAFF. The CDR3 nucleotides read TGTGCCAGCAGCTTAAACAGGGGGCGGTCTGAAGCTTTCTTT. Together with reference TRBV7-9 and TRBJ1-1, the CDR3 gives the full variable domain: DTGVSQNPRHKITKRGQNVTFRCDPISEHNRLYWYRQTLGQGPEFLTYFQNEAQLEKSRLLSDRFSAERPKGSFSTLEIQRTEQGDSAMYLCASSLNRGRSEAFFGQGTRLTVV.

This clone has only a few counts. The CDR3 loop reads CASSGGPGTLTEAFF. The CDR3 DNA is TGTGCCAGTAGTGGGGGTCCCGGGACATTGACTGAAGCTTTCTTT. The chain uses TRBV19 and TRBJ1-1, with D maybe TRBD1 (6 bases). The CDR3 length is 15 residues. Germline CDR1 LNHDA, CDR2 SQIVND (reference sequence). Trimming cost V 5 bases and J 5 bases, with 18 bases left between them. The full variable domain, rest sourced from reference TRBV19 and TRBJ1-1, is DGGITQSPKYLFRKEGQNVTLSCEQNLNHDAMYWYRQDPGQGLRLIYYSQIVNDFQKGDIAEGYSVSREKKESFPLTVTSAQKNPTAFYLCASSGGPGTLTEAFFGQGTRLTVV.

This chain connects TRBV10-2 to TRBJ1-2; D is undetermined. Germline-derived CDR1 and CDR2 are WSHSY and SAAADI. The CDR3 contains 13 residues. The V end lost 3 bases, the J end lost 2 bases, and 7 bases lay between the germline ends. CDR3 sequence: CASSEPVNYGYTF. The CDR3 bases are TGCGCCAGCAGTGAACCGGTAAACTATGGCTACACCTTC.

This chain uses TRBV5-6 with TRBJ1-2; the match to TRBD1 covers 8 bases. The CDR3 runs to 14 residues. V lost 4 bases to trimming and J lost 4 bases; unmatched junction nucleotides: 6. Germline V gene data show CDR1 as SGHDT and CDR2 as YYEEEE. CDR3 nucleotides: TGTGCCAGCAGCCGACGGACAGGGCGCTATGGCTACACCTTC. Its protein product is CASSRRTGRYGYTF.